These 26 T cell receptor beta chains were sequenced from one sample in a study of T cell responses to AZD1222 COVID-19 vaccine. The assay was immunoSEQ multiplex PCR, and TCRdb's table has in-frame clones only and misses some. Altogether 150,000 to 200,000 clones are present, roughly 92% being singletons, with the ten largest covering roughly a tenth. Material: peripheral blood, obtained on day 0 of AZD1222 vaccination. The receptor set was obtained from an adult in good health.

Here the CDR3 DNA reads TGTGCCAGCAGTGATGGCGGGGGCTCGACGCAGTTCTTC. Its translation: CASSDGGGSTQFF. The V and J genes are TRBV2 and TRBJ2-1; the D gene is possibly TRBD2 (7 bases). Trimming removed 3 bases at V and 12 bases at J, with 15 bases between. Germline values: CDR1 SNHLY, CDR2 FYNNEI. This CDR3 contains 13 residues.

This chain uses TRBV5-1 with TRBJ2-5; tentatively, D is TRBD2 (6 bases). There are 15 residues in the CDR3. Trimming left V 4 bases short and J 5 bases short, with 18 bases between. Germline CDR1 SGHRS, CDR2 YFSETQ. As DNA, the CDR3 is TGCGCCAGCAGCCTCTCGGGAGCCCCTCGGGAGACCCAGTACTTC. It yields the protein CASSLSGAPRETQYF.

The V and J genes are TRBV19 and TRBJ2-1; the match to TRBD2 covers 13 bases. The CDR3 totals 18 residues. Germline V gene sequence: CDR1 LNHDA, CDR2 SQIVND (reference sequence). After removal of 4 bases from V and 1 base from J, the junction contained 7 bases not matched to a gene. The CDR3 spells CASSKTLAGGPSYNEQFF. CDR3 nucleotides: TGTGCCAGTAGTAAGACACTAGCGGGAGGGCCGTCCTACAATGAGCAGTTCTTC.

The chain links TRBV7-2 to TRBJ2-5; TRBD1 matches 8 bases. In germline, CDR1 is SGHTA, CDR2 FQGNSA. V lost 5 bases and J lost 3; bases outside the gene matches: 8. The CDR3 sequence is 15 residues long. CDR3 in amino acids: CASSKPGQVKETQYF. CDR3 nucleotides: TGTGCCAGCAGCAAACCGGGACAGGTAAAAGAGACCCAGTACTTC. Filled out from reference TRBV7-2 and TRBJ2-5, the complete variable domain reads GAGVSQSPSNKVTEKGKDVELRCDPISGHTALYWYRQSLGQGLEFLIYFQGNSAPDKSGLPSDRFSAERTGGSVSTLTIQRTQQEDSAVYLCASSKPGQVKETQYFGPGTRLLVL.

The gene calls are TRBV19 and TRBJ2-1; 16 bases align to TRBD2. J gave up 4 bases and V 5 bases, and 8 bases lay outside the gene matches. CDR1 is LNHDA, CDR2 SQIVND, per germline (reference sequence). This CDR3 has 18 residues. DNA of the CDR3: TGTGCCAGTAGTGGGGGGACTAGCGGGAGGGGAGGTTACAATGAGCAGTTCTTC. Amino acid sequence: CASSGGTSGRGGYNEQFF.

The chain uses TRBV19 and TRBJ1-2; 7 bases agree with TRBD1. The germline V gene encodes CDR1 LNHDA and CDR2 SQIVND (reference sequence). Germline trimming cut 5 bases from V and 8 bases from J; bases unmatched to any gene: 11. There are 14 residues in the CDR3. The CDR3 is CASSAQGGMDGYTF. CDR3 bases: TGTGCCAGTAGTGCGCAGGGGGGAATGGACGGCTACACCTTC. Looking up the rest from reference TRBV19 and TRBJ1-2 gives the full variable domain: DGGITQSPKYLFRKEGQNVTLSCEQNLNHDAMYWYRQDPGQGLRLIYYSQIVNDFQKGDIAEGYSVSREKKESFPLTVTSAQKNPTAFYLCASSAQGGMDGYTFGSGTRLTVV.

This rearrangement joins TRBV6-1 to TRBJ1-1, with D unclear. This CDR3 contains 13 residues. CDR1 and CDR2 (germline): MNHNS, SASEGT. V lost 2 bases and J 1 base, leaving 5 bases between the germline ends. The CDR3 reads CASSESENTEAFF. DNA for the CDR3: TGTGCCAGCAGTGAATCGGAGAACACTGAAGCTTTCTTT.

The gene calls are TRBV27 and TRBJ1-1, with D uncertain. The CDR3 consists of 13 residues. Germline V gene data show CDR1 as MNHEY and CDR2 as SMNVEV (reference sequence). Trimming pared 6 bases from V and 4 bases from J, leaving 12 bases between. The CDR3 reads CASSPAWGTEAFF. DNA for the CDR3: TGTGCCAGCAGCCCAGCCTGGGGCACTGAAGCTTTCTTT.

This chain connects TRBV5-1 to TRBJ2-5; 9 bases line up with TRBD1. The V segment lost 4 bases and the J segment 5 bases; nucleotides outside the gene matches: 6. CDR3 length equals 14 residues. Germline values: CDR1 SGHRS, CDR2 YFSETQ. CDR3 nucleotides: TGCGCCAGCAGCCCGGGGACAGGGTTCGAGACCCAGTACTTC. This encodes CASSPGTGFETQYF.

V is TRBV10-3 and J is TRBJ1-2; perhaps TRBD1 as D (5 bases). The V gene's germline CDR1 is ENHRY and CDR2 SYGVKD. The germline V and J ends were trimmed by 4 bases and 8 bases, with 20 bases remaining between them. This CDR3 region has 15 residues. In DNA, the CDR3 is TGTGCCATCAGTGCCAACTTCGGGGGGGGTGAGGGCTACACCTTC. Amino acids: CAISANFGGGEGYTF.

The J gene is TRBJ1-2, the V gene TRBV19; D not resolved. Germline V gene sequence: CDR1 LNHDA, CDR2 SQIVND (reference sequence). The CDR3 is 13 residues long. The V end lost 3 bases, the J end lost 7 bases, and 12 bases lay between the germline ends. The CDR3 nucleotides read TGTGCCAGTAGTATTTCCCCGGCGGGTGGCTACACCTTC. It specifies CASSISPAGGYTF.

The chain's CDR3 is CAWSSFSGNTIYF. CDR3 DNA sequence: TGTGCCTGGAGTTCATTCTCTGGAAACACCATATATTTT. The chain has TRBV30 and TRBJ1-3; unclear D gene. CDR1 and CDR2 (germline): GTSNPN, SVGIG (reference sequence). This CDR3 comprises 13 residues. V dropped 2 bases and J dropped 0 bases, with 5 bases sitting between them.

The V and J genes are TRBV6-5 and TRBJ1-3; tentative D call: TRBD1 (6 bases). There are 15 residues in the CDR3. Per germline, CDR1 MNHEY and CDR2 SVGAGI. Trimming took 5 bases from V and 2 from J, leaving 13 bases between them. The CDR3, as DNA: TGTGCCAGCAGTCTCAGGGGATGGGCTGGAAACACCATATATTTT. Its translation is CASSLRGWAGNTIYF.

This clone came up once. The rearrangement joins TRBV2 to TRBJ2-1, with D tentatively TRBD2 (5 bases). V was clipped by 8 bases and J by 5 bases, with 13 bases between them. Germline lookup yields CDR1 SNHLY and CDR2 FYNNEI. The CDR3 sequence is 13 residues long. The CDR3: CASGRTGNNEQFF. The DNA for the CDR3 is TGTGCCAGCGGACGGACTGGAAACAATGAGCAGTTCTTC. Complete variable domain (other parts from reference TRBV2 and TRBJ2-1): EPEVTQTPSHQVTQMGQEVILRCVPISNHLYFYWYRQILGQKVEFLVSFYNNEISEKSEIFDDQFSVERPDGSNFTLKIRSTKLEDSAMYFCASGRTGNNEQFFGPGTRLTVL.

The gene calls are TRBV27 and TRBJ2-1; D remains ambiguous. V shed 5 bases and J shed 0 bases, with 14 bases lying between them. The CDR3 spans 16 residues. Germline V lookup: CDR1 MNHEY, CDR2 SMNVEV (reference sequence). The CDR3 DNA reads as TGTGCCAGCAGTCCCCGGCGCTTTAGCTCCTACAATGAGCAGTTCTTC. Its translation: CASSPRRFSSYNEQFF.

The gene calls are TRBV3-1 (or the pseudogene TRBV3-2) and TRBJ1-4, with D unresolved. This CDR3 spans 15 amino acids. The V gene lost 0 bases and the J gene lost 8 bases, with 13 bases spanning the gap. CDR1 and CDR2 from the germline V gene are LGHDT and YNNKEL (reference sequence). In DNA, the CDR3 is TGTGCCAGCAGCCAAGAAGGTAGGGAGGGAGAAAAACTGTTTTTT. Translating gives CASSQEGREGEKLFF.

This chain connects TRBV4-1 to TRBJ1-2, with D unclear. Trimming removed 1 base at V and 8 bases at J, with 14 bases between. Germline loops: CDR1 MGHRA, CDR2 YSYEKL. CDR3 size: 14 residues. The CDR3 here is CASSQGSGRRGYTF. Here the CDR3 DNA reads TGCGCCAGCAGCCAAGGCTCCGGGAGAAGGGGCTACACCTTC.

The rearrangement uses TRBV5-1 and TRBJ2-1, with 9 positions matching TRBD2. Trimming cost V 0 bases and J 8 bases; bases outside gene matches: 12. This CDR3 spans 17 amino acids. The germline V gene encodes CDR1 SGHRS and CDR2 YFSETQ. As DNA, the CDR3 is TGCGCCAGCAGCTTGGCCGCCGCGGGAGGGCCGAGGTATGAGCAGTTCTTC. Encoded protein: CASSLAAAGGPRYEQFF.

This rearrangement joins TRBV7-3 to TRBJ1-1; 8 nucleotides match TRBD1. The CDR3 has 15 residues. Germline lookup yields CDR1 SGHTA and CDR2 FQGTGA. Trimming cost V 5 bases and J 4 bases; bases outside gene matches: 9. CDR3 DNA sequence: TGTGCCAGCAGCCGAGGAATCGGGACAGGCACTGAAGCTTTCTTT. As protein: CASSRGIGTGTEAFF.

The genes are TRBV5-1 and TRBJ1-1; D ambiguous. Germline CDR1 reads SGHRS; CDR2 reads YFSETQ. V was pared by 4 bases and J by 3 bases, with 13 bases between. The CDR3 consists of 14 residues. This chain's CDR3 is CASSRTTEYTEAFF. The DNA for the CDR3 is TGCGCCAGCAGCAGAACAACGGAATACACTGAAGCTTTCTTT. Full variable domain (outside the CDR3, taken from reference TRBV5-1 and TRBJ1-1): KAGVTQTPRYLIKTRGQQVTLSCSPISGHRSVSWYQQTPGQGLQFLFEYFSETQRNKGNFPGRFSGRQFSNSRSEMNVSTLELGDSALYLCASSRTTEYTEAFFGQGTRLTVV.

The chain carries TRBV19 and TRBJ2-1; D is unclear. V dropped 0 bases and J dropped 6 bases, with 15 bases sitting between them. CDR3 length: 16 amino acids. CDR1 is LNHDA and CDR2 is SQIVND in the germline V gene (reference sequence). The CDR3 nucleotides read TGTGCCAGTAGTATAGATGGCAAGCCGCCCACCAATGAGCAGTTCTTC. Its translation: CASSIDGKPPTNEQFF.

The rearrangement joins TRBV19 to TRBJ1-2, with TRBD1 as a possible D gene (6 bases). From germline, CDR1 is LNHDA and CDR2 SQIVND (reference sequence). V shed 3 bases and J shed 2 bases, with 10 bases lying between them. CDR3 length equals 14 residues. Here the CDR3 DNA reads TGTGCCAGTAGTATCGCGGGGGGCAACTATGGCTACACCTTC. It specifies CASSIAGGNYGYTF.

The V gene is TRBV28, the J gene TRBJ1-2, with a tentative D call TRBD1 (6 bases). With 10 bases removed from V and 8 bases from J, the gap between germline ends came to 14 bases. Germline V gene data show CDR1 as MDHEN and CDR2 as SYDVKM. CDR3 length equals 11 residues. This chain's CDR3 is CAIFRGYGYTF. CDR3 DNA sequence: TGTGCCATCTTCAGGGGTTACGGCTACACCTTC.

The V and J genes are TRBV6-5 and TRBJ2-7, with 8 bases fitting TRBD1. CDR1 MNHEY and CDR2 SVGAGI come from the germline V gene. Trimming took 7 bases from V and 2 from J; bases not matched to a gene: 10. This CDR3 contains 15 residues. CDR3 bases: TGTGCCAGCACTACAGGGGGTCCTCTCCCCTACGAGCAGTACTTC. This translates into CASTTGGPLPYEQYF.

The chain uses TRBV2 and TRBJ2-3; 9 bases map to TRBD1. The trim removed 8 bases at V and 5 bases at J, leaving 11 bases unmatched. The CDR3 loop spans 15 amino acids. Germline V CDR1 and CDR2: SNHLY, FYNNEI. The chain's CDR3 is CASAGQGFNLDTQYF. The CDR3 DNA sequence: TGTGCCAGCGCGGGACAGGGATTTAATTTAGATACGCAGTATTTT. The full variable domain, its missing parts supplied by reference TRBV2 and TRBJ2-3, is EPEVTQTPSHQVTQMGQEVILRCVPISNHLYFYWYRQILGQKVEFLVSFYNNEISEKSEIFDDQFSVERPDGSNFTLKIRSTKLEDSAMYFCASAGQGFNLDTQYFGPGTRLTVL.

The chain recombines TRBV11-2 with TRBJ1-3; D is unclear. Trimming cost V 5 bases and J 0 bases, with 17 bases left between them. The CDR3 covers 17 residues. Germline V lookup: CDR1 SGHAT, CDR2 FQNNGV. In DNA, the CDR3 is TGTGCCAGCAGCGGTGCGGGCCTTGCCCACTCTGGAAACACCATATATTTT. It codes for CASSGAGLAHSGNTIYF.